Below, one TCR beta chain is given with its context. The data were taken from a study of cytomegalovirus exposure and HLA in healthy donors. These donors, healthy bone marrow donors, were studied. V shed 3 bases, J shed 1 base, and the junction held 5 bases outside the gene matches. CDR1 SGHVS and CDR2 FNYEAQ come from the germline V gene. The CDR3 length is 16 residues. PCR primers comprised 60 Vbeta and 13 Jbeta primers. TCRdb's table, derived via immunoSEQ multiplex PCR, lists solely in-frame clones and lacks some. Among about 170,000 clones listed, 62% were seen once. This TCR came from a man aged 40-49 years in good health and CMV-seronegative. Sample: PBMCs. The V call is TRBV7-6, the J call TRBJ2-2; TRBD1 agrees at 7 bases. CDR3 region: CASSLGTAMNTGELFF. The CDR3 nucleotides read TGTGCCAGCAGCTTGGGGACAGCCATGAACACCGGGGAGCTGTTTTTT.